This T cell receptor beta chain derives from a study of identical twins. After removal of 5 bases from V and 5 bases from J, the junction contained 7 bases not matched to a gene. The CDR3 has 14 residues. Germline CDR1 reads SGHRS; CDR2 reads YFSETQ. TCRdb re-analysed the 5' RACE reads in MiXCR, keeping a single row per CDR3 protein. The sample records approximately 670,000 distinct CDR3 sequences, over 5% being singletons. The sample holds many counts of this clonotype. What it recognizes is unknown. Study results and caveats: There was more out-of-frame TCR alpha sharing in monozygotic twins than models estimated.

This chain uses TRBV5-1 with TRBJ2-1; 7 bases map to TRBD1. The sequence derives from a man aged 18 to 30 in good health. Specimen: naive T cells sorted from blood. The CDR3 DNA is TGCGCCAGCAGGGGGACAGTCCATAACAATGAGCAGTTCTTC. This sequence encodes CASRGTVHNNEQFF.